The 9 T cell receptor beta chains below come from one sample, sequenced in a study of T cell repertoires in ileal Crohn's disease. Profiling relied on immunoSEQ multiplex PCR, and the TCRdb table lists in-frame clones only, not all of them. Among approximately 15,000 clones, about 75% were seen once, and the ten largest hold under 6%. The sequenced sample was ileal tissue. Receptor source: an adult with Crohn's disease.

About this clone itself: This specimen includes other DNA sequences encoding the same CDR3. The gene calls are TRBV27 and TRBJ1-2, with a tentative D call TRBD1 (6 bases). CDR3 length: 14 residues. Per germline, CDR1 MNHEY and CDR2 SMNVEV (reference sequence). V dropped 7 bases and J dropped 0 bases, with 12 bases sitting between them. Here the CDR3 DNA reads TGTGCCAGCACCCGGACAGCAGCTAACTATGGCTACACCTTC. This codes for CASTRTAANYGYTF.

The CDR3, as DNA: TGCGCCAGCAGCCCGGAGGTATTAGCGGGGCAAGAGACCCAGTACTTC. It yields the protein CASSPEVLAGQETQYF. The chain joins TRBV5-1 to TRBJ2-5; 8 nucleotides agree with TRBD2. V was pared by 4 bases and J by 2 bases, with 10 bases of the junction left unmatched. Germline V gene sequence: CDR1 SGHRS, CDR2 YFSETQ. This CDR3 is built from 16 residues.

This chain joins TRBV10-3 and TRBJ2-7; possibly TRBD1 for D (5 bases). The germline CDR1 and CDR2 sequences are ENHRY and SYGVKD. CDR3 size: 12 residues. V shed 4 bases and J shed 6 bases, with 10 bases lying between them. The CDR3 nucleotides read TGTGCCATCAGTGCCACAGGTATCGAGCAGTACTTC. This translates into CAISATGIEQYF.

The V and J genes are TRBV11-3 and TRBJ2-3; 9 bases are shared with TRBD1. V lost 5 bases and J lost 5; bases outside the gene matches: 8. Germline CDR1 SGHNT, CDR2 YENEEA. This CDR3 is built from 15 residues. CDR3 region: CASSPRTGAGDTQYF. The CDR3 bases are TGTGCCAGCAGCCCTCGGACAGGGGCCGGAGATACGCAGTATTTT.

This clone was counted once. The chain employs TRBV7-2 and TRBJ1-2; the D gene is possibly TRBD1 (5 bases). V was pared by 5 bases and J by 8 bases, with 18 bases between. The CDR3 extends over 14 amino acids. Looked up from germline, CDR1 is SGHTA and CDR2 is FQGNSA. Here the CDR3 reads CASSGPQGIGGYTF. The CDR3 coding sequence is TGTGCCAGCAGCGGACCCCAGGGTATTGGCGGCTACACCTTC.

The gene calls are TRBV5-5 and TRBJ2-5, with 7 bases fitting TRBD2. This CDR3 spans 12 amino acids. CDR1 and CDR2 (germline): SGHKS, YYEKEE (reference sequence). V was pared by 2 bases and J by 5 bases, with 0 bases of the junction left unmatched. The CDR3 nucleotides read TGTGCCAGCAGCTTCGGGGGGGAGACCCAGTACTTC. Translation gives CASSFGGETQYF.

The rearrangement joins TRBV12-5 to TRBJ2-7; possible D gene TRBD2, 5 bases. Trimming cost V 0 bases and J 0 bases, with 12 bases left between them. Per germline, CDR1 LGHNT and CDR2 FRNRAP. The CDR3 totals 16 residues. The CDR3 is CASGLVEGLDSYEQYF. DNA of the CDR3: TGTGCTAGTGGTTTGGTTGAGGGTTTGGACTCCTACGAGCAGTACTTC.

Remarks on this clone: This specimen includes other DNA sequences encoding the same CDR3. The CDR3 region is CASSSPPTDTQYF. CDR3 bases: TGTGCCAGCAGTTCCCCCCCAACAGATACGCAGTATTTT. J is TRBJ2-3 and V is TRBV28, with D uncertain. This CDR3 is 13 amino acids long. V lost 4 bases to trimming and J lost 3 bases, with 8 bases between them. Germline V gives CDR1 MDHEN, CDR2 SYDVKM.

The sample holds one count of this clone. The CDR3 bases are TGTGCCTGGAGTGCTCCAGACTCCTACGAGCAGTACTTC. Its translation is CAWSAPDSYEQYF. V and J are TRBV30 and TRBJ2-7; D unclear. Trimming removed 1 base from V and 0 bases from J, with 7 bases in between. CDR3 length: 13 amino acids. CDR1 and CDR2 (germline): GTSNPN, SVGIG (reference sequence).